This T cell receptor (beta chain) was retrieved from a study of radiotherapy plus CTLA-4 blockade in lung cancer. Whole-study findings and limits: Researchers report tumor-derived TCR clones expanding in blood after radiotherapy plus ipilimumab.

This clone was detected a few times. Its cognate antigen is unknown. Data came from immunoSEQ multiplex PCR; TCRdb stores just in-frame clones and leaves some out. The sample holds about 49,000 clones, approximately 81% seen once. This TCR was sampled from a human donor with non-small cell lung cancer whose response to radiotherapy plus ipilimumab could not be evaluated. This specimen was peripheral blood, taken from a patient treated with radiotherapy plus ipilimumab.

The CDR3 loop is CASSLAGYRGNTIYF. The CDR3 DNA reads as TGCGCCAGCAGCTTGGCGGGGTACAGAGGAAACACCATATATTTT. The genes are TRBV5-1 and TRBJ1-3; D is undetermined. Germline V gene sequence: CDR1 SGHRS, CDR2 YFSETQ. The length of the CDR3 is 15 residues. Trimming pared 0 bases from V and 4 bases from J, leaving 11 bases between. Full variable domain (outside the CDR3, taken from reference TRBV5-1 and TRBJ1-3): KAGVTQTPRYLIKTRGQQVTLSCSPISGHRSVSWYQQTPGQGLQFLFEYFSETQRNKGNFPGRFSGRQFSNSRSEMNVSTLELGDSALYLCASSLAGYRGNTIYFGEGSWLTVV.